A single sample gave rise to the 25 T cell receptor beta chains below, sequenced in a study of T cells in Graves' hyperthyroidism and ophthalmopathy. Using RNA transcripts as the source, TCR beta CDR3 regions were amplified. TCR CDR3 regions were first amplified by RT-PCR with HTBI primers. TCRdb re-called the multiplex PCR reads through MiXCR, storing one row per CDR3 protein. The sample carries 620,000 or so distinct CDR3 sequences, more than 12% recorded once. The source material was blood. These TCRs come from a woman between 50 and 59 years old with Graves' ophthalmopathy.

This clonotype was observed a few times. V is TRBV27 and J is TRBJ2-2; D not resolved. Trimming removed 1 base at V and 1 base at J, with 10 bases between. CDR1 and CDR2 (germline): MNHEY, SMNVEV (reference sequence). The CDR3 is 16 amino acids. The chain's CDR3 is CASSLFSTLNTGELFF. DNA of the CDR3: TGTGCCAGCAGTTTATTCTCCACGCTGAACACCGGGGAGCTGTTTTTT.

This chain links TRBV4-1 with TRBJ1-4; D unclear. CDR3 length: 15 residues. The ends were cut back, 0 bases at V and 5 bases at J, with 10 bases in the middle. Germline-derived CDR1 and CDR2 are MGHRA and YSYEKL. CDR3 residues: CASSQESVQNEKLFF. The DNA of the CDR3 is TGCGCCAGCAGCCAAGAATCTGTGCAAAATGAAAAACTGTTTTTT.

This clonotype occurred a few times. CDR3 DNA: TGTGCCAGCAGTGGACAGGGGAGAAACACCATATATTTT. Its translation: CASSGQGRNTIYF. This chain connects TRBV6-1 to TRBJ1-3; the match to TRBD1 covers 8 bases. V lost 4 bases, J lost 5 bases, and 1 base stayed unmatched. The germline V gene has CDR1 MNHNS and CDR2 SASEGT. This CDR3 has 13 amino acids.

CDR3 sequence: CAGQGHGYTF. DNA of the CDR3: TGCGCCGGCCAGGGCCATGGCTACACCTTC. The V call is TRBV29-1, the J call TRBJ1-2; a possible D gene is TRBD1 (5 bases). Germline V gene data show CDR1 as SQVTM and CDR2 as ANQGSEA. This CDR3 comprises 10 residues.

On this clonotype: One junction end disagrees with the germline gene, perhaps due to a read error. This chain connects TRBV28 to TRBJ2-1; 7 nucleotides line up with TRBD2. The CDR3 is 16 residues long. Germline V CDR1 and CDR2: MDHEN, SYDVKM. The CDR3 DNA reads TGTGTCAGCAGTTCCCTAGGCGGGAGAGAAAGCAATGAGCAGTTCTTC. It translates to CVSSSLGGRESNEQFF.

This clonotype has ten or more counts. This chain connects TRBV20-1 to TRBJ2-7; D is uncertain. V lost 3 bases to trimming and J lost 0 bases, with 9 bases between them. This CDR3 is built from 13 residues. The V gene's germline CDR1 is DFQATT and CDR2 SNEGSKA (reference sequence). The DNA of the CDR3 is TGCAGTGCTAGGCAGCCTTACTCCTACGAGCAGTACTTC. Its translation: CSARQPYSYEQYF.

This clonotype was observed at least ten times. V is TRBV7-2 and J is TRBJ2-1, with TRBD1 matching over 8 bases. After removal of 5 bases from V and 0 bases from J, the junction contained 6 bases not matched to a gene. Germline CDR1 reads SGHTA; CDR2 reads FQGNSA. The CDR3 runs to 16 residues. The CDR3 loop is CASSPRTGSSYNEQFF. In DNA form, the CDR3 reads TGTGCCAGCAGCCCCCGGACAGGGAGCTCCTACAATGAGCAGTTCTTC.

This clonotype was detected many times. V is TRBV12-3 or TRBV12-4 and J is TRBJ2-7, with TRBD1 matching over 10 bases. The CDR3 contains 15 residues. After removal of 3 bases from V and 5 bases from J, the junction contained 7 bases not matched to a gene. The CDR3 sequence: CASSFPGTGVHEQYF. CDR3 DNA: TGTGCCAGCAGTTTTCCCGGGACAGGGGTCCACGAGCAGTACTTC.

This clonotype has ten or more counts. The rearrangement joins TRBV20-1 to TRBJ2-1; 13 nucleotides align to TRBD2. V trimming: 3 bases; J trimming: 4 bases; junction bases outside the gene matches: 3. CDR1 DFQATT and CDR2 SNEGSKA come from the germline V gene (reference sequence). This CDR3 region has 15 residues. DNA for the CDR3: TGCAGTGCTAGGGGACTAGCGGGACTTTACAATGAGCAGTTCTTC. Its translation is CSARGLAGLYNEQFF.

This clonotype was observed many times. The chain joins TRBV20-1 to TRBJ2-1; D possibly matches TRBD1 or TRBD2 (6 bases each). The CDR3 is 19 residues long. V was trimmed by 6 bases and J by 0 bases, leaving 27 bases between them. Per the germline V gene, CDR1 is DFQATT and CDR2 is SNEGSKA (reference sequence). CDR3 in DNA: TGCAGTGCGGCGACGGGGGCCGCACCATCTCTGAGCTCCTACAATGAGCAGTTCTTC. Translation: CSAATGAAPSLSSYNEQFF.

This clonotype was observed at least ten times. The chain carries TRBV7-9 and TRBJ1-1; a weak D match, TRBD1 (6 bases). Trimming stripped 5 bases from V and 0 bases from J, with 13 bases between. The germline gives CDR1 SEHNR, CDR2 FQNEAQ (reference sequence). The CDR3 has 15 residues. This CDR3 reads CASSQRTAMNTEAFF. In DNA form, the CDR3 reads TGTGCCAGCAGCCAAAGGACAGCGATGAACACTGAAGCTTTCTTT.

This clonotype was seen ten or more times. The chain has TRBV28 and TRBJ2-1; a possible D gene is TRBD2 (7 bases). Germline V lookup: CDR1 MDHEN, CDR2 SYDVKM. CDR3 length: 15 amino acids. V was trimmed by 5 bases and J by 2 bases, leaving 13 bases between them. CDR3 protein: CASSAGAYPYNEQFF. The CDR3 nucleotides read TGTGCCAGCAGTGCGGGGGCTTACCCCTACAATGAGCAGTTCTTC. The whole variable domain, filled in from reference TRBV28 and TRBJ2-1, reads DVKVTQSSRYLVKRTGEKVFLECVQDMDHENMFWYRQDPGLGLRLIYFSYDVKMKEKGDIPEGYSVSREKKERFSLILESASTNQTSMYLCASSAGAYPYNEQFFGPGTRLTVL.

The chain links TRBV27 to TRBJ1-1; 7 bases fit TRBD1. Germline assignment: CDR1 MNHEY and CDR2 SMNVEV (reference sequence). The CDR3 has 15 amino acids. V shed 5 bases, J shed 0 bases, and the junction held 6 bases outside the gene matches. This chain's CDR3 is CASSEGQSLNTEAFF. Here the CDR3 DNA reads TGTGCCAGCAGTGAGGGACAGAGCCTGAACACTGAAGCTTTCTTT.

The sample holds a few counts of this clonotype. The CDR3 DNA is TGTGCCAGCTCACCGAGGGTATCGGGACTAGCAAAATTCGCGAACACCGGGGAGCTGTTTTTT. Translation: CASSPRVSGLAKFANTGELFF. The rearrangement uses TRBV18 and TRBJ2-2; 9 nucleotides match TRBD2. Trimming took 3 bases from V and 0 from J; bases not matched to a gene: 17. The CDR3 runs 21 residues. CDR1 KGHSH and CDR2 LQKENI come from the germline V gene.

This chain uses TRBV6-2 or TRBV6-3 with TRBJ2-1, with TRBD1 matching 11 bases. Germline V lookup: CDR1 MNHEY, CDR2 SVGEGT. The CDR3 spans 16 residues. The V and J ends lost 4 bases and 8 bases, in that order; junction bases with no gene match: 10. The CDR3 region is CASSSPRDRGVYEQFF. The CDR3 DNA reads as TGTGCCAGCAGTTCCCCCCGGGACAGGGGGGTCTATGAGCAGTTCTTC.

This clonotype was counted only a few times. This chain links TRBV29-1 with TRBJ2-3, with 7 bases that match TRBD2. V gave up 7 bases and J gave up 0 bases; unmatched junction bases: 7. The CDR3 sequence is 14 residues long. Germline V gene sequence: CDR1 SQVTM, CDR2 ANQGSEA. In DNA, the CDR3 is TGCAGCGCCGACCATAGCGGGAGCACAGATACGCAGTATTTT. It encodes CSADHSGSTDTQYF.

This clonotype was seen ten or more times. The chain is built from TRBV7-9 and TRBJ1-4; TRBD1 agrees at 8 bases. CDR1 and CDR2 from the germline V gene are SEHNR and FQNEAQ (reference sequence). V lost 8 bases to trimming and J lost 4 bases; unmatched junction nucleotides: 9. The CDR3 is 15 residues long. The CDR3 reads CASSPPGQDNEKLFF. In DNA form, the CDR3 reads TGTGCCAGCTCACCTCCGGGACAGGATAATGAAAAACTGTTTTTT.

The chain is built from TRBV5-1 and TRBJ2-2; TRBD1 agrees at 9 bases. The J segment lost 6 bases and the V segment lost 4 bases, leaving 7 bases of the junction unmatched. There are 15 residues in the CDR3. The germline CDR1 and CDR2 sequences are SGHRS and YFSETQ. As DNA, the CDR3 is TGCGCCAGCAGCAACGGACAGGGGACCCCCGGGGAGCTGTTTTTT. It translates to CASSNGQGTPGELFF. Based on the CDR3 plus reference TRBV5-1 and TRBJ2-2, the full variable domain is KAGVTQTPRYLIKTRGQQVTLSCSPISGHRSVSWYQQTPGQGLQFLFEYFSETQRNKGNFPGRFSGRQFSNSRSEMNVSTLELGDSALYLCASSNGQGTPGELFFGEGSRLTVL.

In this sample, this clonotype turned up many times. The CDR3, as DNA: TGTGCCAGCTCACCACCGTCTGATGAAAAACTGTTTTTT. As protein: CASSPPSDEKLFF. V gene TRBV18 combines with J gene TRBJ1-4; D is undetermined. V lost 0 bases and J lost 6, with 5 bases in between. CDR3 size: 13 residues. Germline-derived CDR1 and CDR2 are KGHSH and LQKENI.

The V call is TRBV2, the J call TRBJ1-2, with a tentative D call TRBD1 (6 bases). The CDR3 is made up of 13 amino acids. Between the trimmed V and J ends, which lost 0 bases and 10 bases, there was a span of 12 bases. Germline V lookup: CDR1 SNHLY, CDR2 FYNNEI. The CDR3 nucleotides read TGTGCCAGCAGTGAAGCCTCAGGGGTTGACTACACCTTC. Translating it yields CASSEASGVDYTF.

Ten or more counts support this clonotype. The rearrangement links TRBV28 to TRBJ2-7, with 9 nucleotides matching TRBD1. The CDR3 length is 17 residues. Trimming took 6 bases from V and 0 from J; bases not matched to a gene: 12. CDR1 MDHEN and CDR2 SYDVKM come from the germline V gene. The CDR3 coding sequence is TGTGCCAGCAGCTTGAACTTCGGGACAGGGTCCTCCTACGAGCAGTACTTC. Its translation: CASSLNFGTGSSYEQYF.

This rearrangement joins TRBV13 to TRBJ1-4; 7 bases are a match to TRBD1. The ends lost 5 bases at V and 7 bases at J; junction bases unmatched: 7. Germline-derived CDR1 and CDR2 are PRHDT and FYEKMQ (reference sequence). CDR3 length: 14 residues. CDR3 nucleotide sequence: TGTGCCAGCAGCCAGACAGGGAGTAGTGAAAAACTGTTTTTT. It specifies CASSQTGSSEKLFF.

This chain connects TRBV20-1 to TRBJ2-6; weak D call: TRBD1 (5 bases). The CDR3 contains 16 residues. V shed 1 base and J shed 1 base, with 11 bases lying between them. Germline V lookup: CDR1 DFQATT, CDR2 SNEGSKA (reference sequence). The CDR3 nucleotides are TGCAGTGCTAGAGCGGGCAGGGTGTCTGGGGCCAACGTCCTGACTTTC. Protein sequence: CSARAGRVSGANVLTF.

This clonotype was picked up a small number of times. This chain joins TRBV19 and TRBJ1-2; a possible D gene is TRBD1 (5 bases). CDR1 LNHDA and CDR2 SQIVND come from the germline V gene (reference sequence). V lost 3 bases and J 6 bases, leaving 20 bases between the germline ends. CDR3 size: 16 residues. The CDR3 DNA follows: TGTGCCAGTAGTATCACCCCTGAGTGGGACGCCAATGGCTACACCTTC. Its translation is CASSITPEWDANGYTF.

This clonotype was seen many times. The rearrangement links TRBV15 to TRBJ2-1; TRBD1 matches at 9 bases. The CDR3 length is 14 residues. Germline V gene lookup returns CDR1 LNHNV and CDR2 YYDKDF (reference sequence). V gave up 7 bases and J gave up 8 bases; unmatched junction bases: 9. The DNA of the CDR3 is TGTGCCACCAAAGGGGACAGGGAATCCCATGAGCAGTTCTTC. It encodes CATKGDRESHEQFF.